The 12 T cell receptor beta chains presented below share a single source sample, sequenced in a study of PD-1 blockade in classical Hodgkin lymphoma. The table came from immunoSEQ multiplex PCR; TCRdb's copy has only in-frame clones and leaves some out. The sample has 57,000 or so clones, about 90% seen once. Indicated time point: cycle 4 day 1 (C4D1), after more than five weeks of nivolumab. No patient escaped relapse after autologous stem cell transplantation, and brentuximab vedotin exposure varied. The starting material was peripheral blood mononuclear cells (PBMCs), obtained before the fourth cycle of nivolumab. These receptors came from a human donor with classical Hodgkin lymphoma.

The chain has TRBV6-4 and TRBJ2-7, with TRBD1 matching over 10 bases. CDR3 length: 14 residues. CDR1 and CDR2 (germline): MRHNA, SNTAGT. V lost 6 bases, J lost 5 bases, and 7 bases stayed unmatched. The CDR3 DNA sequence: TGTGCCAGCAGCAGACAGGGGGCCGGCGACGAGCAGTACTTC. The encoded protein is CASSRQGAGDEQYF.

This clone was counted a single time. The chain joins TRBV11-1 to TRBJ2-5; TRBD1 might be the D (5 bases). With the DNA end fitting TRBJ2-7 better, the J assignment may be wrong. Germline assignment: CDR1 SGHAT and CDR2 FQDESV (reference sequence). This CDR3 comprises 15 residues. CDR3: CASSFRVSGQDEQYF. CDR3 DNA sequence: TGTGCCAGCAGCTTCCGTGTGTCAGGGCAGGACGAGCAGTACTTC.

The J gene is TRBJ1-4, the V gene TRBV5-6; TRBD1 aligns across 7 bases. The V gene end was trimmed by 4 bases and the J gene end by 4 bases; junction bases not matched to a gene: 10. The CDR3 spans 16 residues. Germline CDR1 is SGHDT and CDR2 is YYEEEE. Here the CDR3 DNA reads TGTGCCAGCAGCCCCGACCCGGGACAGTTTAATGAAAAACTGTTTTTT. Amino acids: CASSPDPGQFNEKLFF.

The chain has TRBV19 and TRBJ1-3; D ambiguous. Germline V gives CDR1 LNHDA, CDR2 SQIVND (reference sequence). Trimming pared 5 bases from V and 4 bases from J, leaving 12 bases between. The CDR3 runs 14 residues. In DNA form, the CDR3 reads TGTGCCAGTAGTCGTCAGGATGGCGGAAACACCATATATTTT. This encodes CASSRQDGGNTIYF.

The chain carries TRBV5-1 and TRBJ2-5, with 9 bases identical to TRBD2. V dropped 3 bases and J dropped 4; count of bases not matched to a gene: 1. Germline V gene sequence: CDR1 SGHRS, CDR2 YFSETQ. The CDR3 has 13 amino acids. CDR3: CASSYSGGETQYF. Written as DNA, the CDR3 is TGCGCCAGCAGCTATAGCGGGGGAGAGACCCAGTACTTC.

The chain recombines TRBV5-1 with TRBJ2-3; 7 positions agree with TRBD2. Germline CDR1 reads SGHRS; CDR2 reads YFSETQ. V lost 0 bases, J lost 2 bases, and 6 bases stayed unmatched. This CDR3 has 16 residues. CDR3 nucleotides: TGCGCCAGCAGCTTGGGGGTCAGCGGGGCCACAGATACGCAGTATTTT. Translating it yields CASSLGVSGATDTQYF.

The chain combines TRBV27 with TRBJ2-5; 8 bases are a match to TRBD2. The V gene's germline CDR1 is MNHEY and CDR2 SMNVEV (reference sequence). The CDR3 has 15 amino acids. The trim removed 7 bases at V and 2 bases at J, leaving 9 bases unmatched. The CDR3 protein is CASNPGGTTQETQYF. In nucleotides, the CDR3 is TGTGCCAGCAATCCGGGGGGGACTACACAAGAGACCCAGTACTTC.

J is TRBJ2-2 and V is TRBV4-1; D is ambiguous. This CDR3 has 14 amino acids. The V gene lost 4 bases and the J gene lost 6 bases, with 12 bases spanning the gap. CDR1 MGHRA and CDR2 YSYEKL come from the germline V gene. The CDR3 DNA follows: TGCGCCAGCAGCCCACGGGCGTCGGCCGGGGAGCTGTTTTTT. Its protein is CASSPRASAGELFF.

The gene calls are TRBV7-9 and TRBJ1-6; no reliable D call. With 3 bases removed from V and 9 bases from J, the gap between germline ends came to 12 bases. The length of the CDR3 is 14 residues. The V gene's germline CDR1 is SEHNR and CDR2 FQNEAQ (reference sequence). The DNA for the CDR3 is TGTGCCAGCAGCTTTCCCGGGCCTACTTCACCCCTCCACTTT. It is translated as CASSFPGPTSPLHF.

This clone was seen just once. The rearrangement joins TRBV4-2 to TRBJ1-2, with D uncertain. Trimming shortened V by 2 bases and J by 10 bases, and 11 bases separated the two germline ends. This CDR3 is 12 amino acids long. The germline V gene has CDR1 LGHNA and CDR2 YNFKEQ. The CDR3 is CASSQSWTVYTF. CDR3 bases: TGTGCCAGCAGCCAATCCTGGACGGTCTACACCTTC.

The V call is TRBV5-1, the J call TRBJ1-6; TRBD1 matches 8 bases. There are 15 residues in the CDR3. After removal of 3 bases from V and 5 bases from J, the junction contained 4 bases not matched to a gene. Germline V gene sequence: CDR1 SGHRS, CDR2 YFSETQ. Here the CDR3 DNA reads TGCGCCAGCAGCTCTGTGACAGGGGATAATTCACCCCTCCACTTT. Protein: CASSSVTGDNSPLHF.

The chain combines TRBV27 with TRBJ1-4; D is possibly TRBD1 (5 bases). This CDR3 is 14 amino acids long. Trimming shortened V by 5 bases and J by 6 bases, and 13 bases separated the two germline ends. Germline values: CDR1 MNHEY, CDR2 SMNVEV (reference sequence). CDR3 sequence: CASSLDRRYEKLFF. The CDR3 DNA reads TGTGCCAGCAGTCTAGACAGACGGTATGAAAAACTGTTTTTT.